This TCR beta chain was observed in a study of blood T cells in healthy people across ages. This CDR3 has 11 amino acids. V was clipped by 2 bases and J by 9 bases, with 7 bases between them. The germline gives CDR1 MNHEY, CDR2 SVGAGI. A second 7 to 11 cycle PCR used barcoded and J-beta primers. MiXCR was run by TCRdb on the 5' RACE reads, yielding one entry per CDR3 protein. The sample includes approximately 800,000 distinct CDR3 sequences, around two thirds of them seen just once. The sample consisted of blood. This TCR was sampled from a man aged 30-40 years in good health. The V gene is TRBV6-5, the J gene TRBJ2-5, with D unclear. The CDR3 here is CASSYGRAQYF. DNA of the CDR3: TGTGCCAGCAGTTACGGCCGGGCCCAGTACTTC.